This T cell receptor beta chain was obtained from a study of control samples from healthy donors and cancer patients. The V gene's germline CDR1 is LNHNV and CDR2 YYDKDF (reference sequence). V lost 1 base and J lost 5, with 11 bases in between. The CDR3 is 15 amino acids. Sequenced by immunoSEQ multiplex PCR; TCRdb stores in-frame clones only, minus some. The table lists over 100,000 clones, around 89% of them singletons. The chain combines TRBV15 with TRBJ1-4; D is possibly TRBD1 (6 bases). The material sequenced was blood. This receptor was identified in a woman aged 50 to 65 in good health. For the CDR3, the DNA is TGTGCCACCAGCAGAGGGACAGTACTAAATGAAAAACTGTTTTTT. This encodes CATSRGTVLNEKLFF.